Each of the 10 T cell receptor beta chains below was sequenced from the same sample in a study of T cell responses to AZD1222 COVID-19 vaccine. Clones were sequenced by immunoSEQ multiplex PCR, and TCRdb holds only the in-frame ones, with some missing. The sample shows tens of thousands of clones, about nine tenths of them seen only once. Sequences were derived from peripheral blood, sampled on day 0 of AZD1222 vaccination. Every receptor here comes from an adult in good health.

This clone was seen a few times. The rearrangement joins TRBV4-3 to TRBJ1-2; a possible D gene is TRBD1 (5 bases). Germline V gene sequence: CDR1 LGHNA, CDR2 YSLEER. V shed 1 base and J shed 5 bases, with 17 bases lying between them. This CDR3 contains 16 residues. The CDR3 spells CASSQVSGRVEYGYTF. CDR3 nucleotides: TGCGCCAGCAGCCAAGTATCTGGCAGGGTTGAATATGGCTACACCTTC.

The chain employs TRBV5-4 and TRBJ2-3, with D unresolved. CDR3 length equals 15 residues. V lost 2 bases and J 0 bases, leaving 10 bases between the germline ends. From germline, CDR1 is SGHNT and CDR2 YYREEE (reference sequence). CDR3 nucleotide sequence: TGTGCCAGCAGCTTCGACGTAACTAGCACAGATACGCAGTATTTT. Translation gives CASSFDVTSTDTQYF.

The CDR3 nucleotides read TGTGCCAGCAGTGATGGGACTTCCTCCTACGAGCAGTACTTC. This codes for CASSDGTSSYEQYF. J is TRBJ2-7 and V is TRBV21-1; the table's D call, TRBD2, has no DNA check behind it. TRBV21-1 is designated a pseudogene. The CDR3 extends over 14 amino acids.

The chain is built from TRBV7-3 and TRBJ2-1; 7 bases agree with TRBD1. The V gene end was trimmed by 1 base and the J gene end by 8 bases; junction bases not matched to a gene: 5. The germline gives CDR1 SGHTA, CDR2 FQGTGA. CDR3 size: 14 residues. Here the CDR3 reads CASSLSQGVDEQFF. Written as DNA, the CDR3 is TGTGCCAGCAGCTTAAGCCAGGGGGTCGATGAGCAGTTCTTC.

This chain joins TRBV4-1 and TRBJ1-2, with D tentatively TRBD1 (5 bases). CDR1 is MGHRA, CDR2 YSYEKL, per germline. The CDR3 is made up of 15 amino acids. V was cut by 3 bases and J by 5 bases, with 16 bases left in between. As DNA, the CDR3 is TGCGCCAGCAGCCAGACGTTGGCAGGGCTTTATGGCTACACCTTC. Translating gives CASSQTLAGLYGYTF.

The rearrangement uses TRBV11-3 and TRBJ2-7; TRBD2 might be the D (5 bases). Trimming pared 5 bases from V and 3 bases from J, leaving 17 bases between. CDR1 and CDR2 from the germline V gene are SGHNT and YENEEA. The CDR3 extends over 15 amino acids. The CDR3 nucleotides are TGTGCCAGCAGCCCGAGGGCCGGTTTAAACTACGAGCAGTACTTC. This encodes CASSPRAGLNYEQYF. Full variable domain (missing parts from reference TRBV11-3 and TRBJ2-7): EAGVVQSPRYKIIEKKQPVAFWCNPISGHNTLYWYLQNLGQGPELLIRYENEEAVDDSQLPKDRFSAERLKGVDSTLKIQPAELGDSAVYLCASSPRAGLNYEQYFGPGTRLTVT.

This clone was picked up a small number of times. This chain links TRBV4-2 with TRBJ2-7; the D gene is possibly TRBD2 (6 bases). The CDR3 has 15 amino acids. CDR1 LGHNA and CDR2 YNFKEQ come from the germline V gene. The V and J ends lost 2 bases and 5 bases respectively, with 16 bases between them. In nucleotides, the CDR3 is TGTGCCAGCAGCCAACCCGGGACTGGGGTGCACGAGCAGTACTTC. This gives the protein CASSQPGTGVHEQYF.

This sequence joins TRBV7-2 and TRBJ1-2; D is unresolved. Per germline, CDR1 SGHTA and CDR2 FQGNSA. Trimming left V 1 base short and J 4 bases short, with 10 bases between. The CDR3 consists of 14 residues. This CDR3 reads CASSLEERAYGYTF. As DNA, the CDR3 is TGTGCCAGCAGCTTAGAAGAGAGAGCCTATGGCTACACCTTC.

This sequence joins TRBV24-1 and TRBJ2-1; D tentatively reads TRBD1 or TRBD2 (6 bases each). The CDR3 has 16 amino acids. Trimming removed 8 bases from V and 4 bases from J, with 20 bases in between. In germline, CDR1 is KGHDR, CDR2 SFDVKD. CDR3 region: CATMGFEGGMYNEQFF. In DNA form, the CDR3 reads TGTGCCACCATGGGATTCGAGGGGGGAATGTACAATGAGCAGTTCTTC.

The CDR3: CASSLVPQDTDTQYF. The CDR3 DNA sequence: TGTGCCAGCAGCTTAGTCCCCCAGGACACAGATACGCAGTATTTT. V is TRBV7-6 and J is TRBJ2-3; D remains unclear. Germline V gene data show CDR1 as SGHVS and CDR2 as FNYEAQ. The V gene lost 1 base and the J gene lost 2 bases, with 10 bases spanning the gap. This CDR3 comprises 15 residues. Full variable domain (missing parts from reference TRBV7-6 and TRBJ2-3): GAGVSQSPRYKVTKRGQDVALRCDPISGHVSLYWYRQALGQGPEFLTYFNYEAQQDKSGLPNDRFSAERPEGSISTLTIQRTEQRDSAMYRCASSLVPQDTDTQYFGPGTRLTVL.